Described below is a single T cell receptor (beta chain) sequence and its context. V lost 0 bases, J lost 4 bases, and 10 bases lay in between. This CDR3 spans 14 amino acids. In germline, CDR1 is SGHKS, CDR2 YYEKEE (reference sequence). Under the authors' procedure: It was from reference gene primer amplification that nucleated cell counts were estimated. TCRdb's copy holds only in-frame clones and misses some; the assay was immunoSEQ multiplex PCR. D and trimming were read from the DNA, whereas the V and J calls and clone size are those reported in that table. The table lists 95,000 to 100,000 clones, 84% of them singletons. This sample was included in a study of blood T cell repertoires in COVID-19. The wider study: PBMCs, B-cell-depleted T cells, or T cells were the source of the cDNA or gDNA that made up the material.

The receptor was isolated from a woman aged 55-75 years with acute or convalescent COVID-19. The chain employs TRBV5-5 and TRBJ1-1; D ambiguous. The source material was peripheral blood. CDR3 residues: CASSLGHRGTEAFF. The CDR3 DNA is TGTGCCAGCAGCTTGGGGCACCGGGGCACTGAAGCTTTCTTT.